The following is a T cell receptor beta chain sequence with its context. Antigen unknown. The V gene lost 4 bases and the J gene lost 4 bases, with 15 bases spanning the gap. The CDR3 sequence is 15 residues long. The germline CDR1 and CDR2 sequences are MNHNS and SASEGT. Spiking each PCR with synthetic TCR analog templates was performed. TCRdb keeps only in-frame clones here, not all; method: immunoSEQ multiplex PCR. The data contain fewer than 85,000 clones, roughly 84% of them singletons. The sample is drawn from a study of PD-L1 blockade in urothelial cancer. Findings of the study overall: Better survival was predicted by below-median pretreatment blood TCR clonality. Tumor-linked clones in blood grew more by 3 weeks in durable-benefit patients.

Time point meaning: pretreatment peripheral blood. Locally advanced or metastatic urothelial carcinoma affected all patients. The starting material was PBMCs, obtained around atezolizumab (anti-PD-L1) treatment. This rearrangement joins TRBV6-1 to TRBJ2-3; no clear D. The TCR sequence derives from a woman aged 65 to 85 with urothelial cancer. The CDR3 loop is CASSAHTAVADTQYF. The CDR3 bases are TGTGCCAGCAGTGCCCACACAGCAGTGGCAGATACGCAGTATTTT.